Below are 2 T cell receptor beta chains sequenced from a single sample in a study of cytomegalovirus exposure and HLA in healthy donors. Sequencing was performed with immunoSEQ multiplex PCR; in TCRdb, only in-frame clones are kept and a portion is missing. Here the sample spans about 220,000 clones, 87% being singletons. Sequenced sample: PBMCs. The receptors were sampled from a man between 18 and 29 years old in good health and CMV-seronegative.

This chain links TRBV28 with TRBJ1-5; D remains ambiguous. The CDR3 has 14 amino acids. Trimming removed 4 bases at V and 4 bases at J, with 11 bases between. Germline V gene sequence: CDR1 MDHEN, CDR2 SYDVKM. CDR3 bases: TGTGCCAGCAGTTCCGGGCCGGGGAATCAGCCCCAGCATTTT. It is translated as CASSSGPGNQPQHF.

The rearrangement uses TRBV7-2 and TRBJ2-7; tentatively, D is TRBD2 (6 bases). Trimming cost V 2 bases and J 6 bases, with 11 bases left between them. The CDR3 runs to 13 residues. Germline CDR1 reads SGHTA; CDR2 reads FQGNSA. This CDR3 is CASSLWTMGEQYF. DNA for the CDR3: TGTGCCAGCAGCTTATGGACTATGGGCGAGCAGTACTTC.